Presented here are 30 T cell receptor beta chains from one specimen sequenced in a study of blood T cell repertoires in COVID-19. Libraries were prepared by immunoSEQ multiplex PCR; TCRdb keeps only in-frame clonotypes and omits some of them. The repertoire holds 150,000 to 200,000 clones, with about 83% as singletons. Material for sequencing was peripheral blood. These receptors originate from a woman in her 70s with COVID-19, enrolled during active disease.

This chain joins TRBV27 and TRBJ2-1, with D possibly being TRBD2 (6 bases). The CDR3 spans 15 residues. CDR1 MNHEY and CDR2 SMNVEV come from the germline V gene (reference sequence). The V and J ends lost 4 bases and 3 bases respectively, with 13 bases between them. The CDR3 DNA is TGTGCCAGCAGTTGGGGCGGGAACGTCTACAATGAGCAGTTCTTC. Translated, it gives CASSWGGNVYNEQFF.

The gene calls are TRBV2 and TRBJ1-2; tentatively, D is TRBD1 (6 bases). The germline V gene encodes CDR1 SNHLY and CDR2 FYNNEI. The CDR3 loop spans 12 amino acids. V was pared by 9 bases and J by 4 bases, with 12 bases between. The CDR3 region has the DNA TGTGCCAGTTCCGGGACAAGCTATGGCTACACCTTC. This gives the protein CASSGTSYGYTF.

The chain joins TRBV7-6 to TRBJ2-2; 7 nucleotides line up with TRBD2. V lost 7 bases and J lost 1; bases outside the gene matches: 12. The CDR3 has 17 residues. The germline V gene has CDR1 SGHVS and CDR2 FNYEAQ. The CDR3 nucleotides are TGTGCCAGCAACGCTCTAACTGGACTAGTGAACACCGGGGAGCTGTTTTTT. It specifies CASNALTGLVNTGELFF. The full variable domain, in which reference TRBV7-6 and TRBJ2-2 provide the parts outside the CDR3, is GAGVSQSPRYKVTKRGQDVALRCDPISGHVSLYWYRQALGQGPEFLTYFNYEAQQDKSGLPNDRFSAERPEGSISTLTIQRTEQRDSAMYRCASNALTGLVNTGELFFGEGSRLTVL.

The CDR3 nucleotides read TGTGCCAGCAGGGAACTGAGCACAGATACGCAGTATTTT. Protein product: CASRELSTDTQYF. The V and J genes are TRBV2 and TRBJ2-3; D remains unclear. Per the germline V gene, CDR1 is SNHLY and CDR2 is FYNNEI. The V end was cut by 6 bases, the J end by 0 bases, with 7 bases between. The CDR3 consists of 13 residues.

The V call is TRBV28, the J call TRBJ2-7; 9 nucleotides line up with TRBD1. The CDR3 runs 15 residues. Germline V gives CDR1 MDHEN, CDR2 SYDVKM. V was pared by 4 bases and J by 4 bases, with 8 bases of the junction left unmatched. In DNA form, the CDR3 reads TGTGCCAGCAGTTATCCGGGACAGGGCTATTACGAGCAGTACTTC. Its translation is CASSYPGQGYYEQYF.

This clone came up once. V is TRBV21-1 and J is TRBJ2-2; TRBD2, the table's D call, was not compared with the DNA. TRBV21-1 is given as a pseudogene. The CDR3 loop spans 20 amino acids. This CDR3 is CASSPRWRLAGGRNTGELFF. The CDR3 nucleotides are TGTGCCAGCAGCCCCCGGTGGCGACTAGCGGGAGGTAGGAACACCGGGGAGCTGTTTTTT.

The CDR3, as DNA: TGTGCCAGCAGTCGTGAAGGGGTTGGCTATGGCTACACCTTC. It yields the protein CASSREGVGYGYTF. V usage is TRBV4-2 and J usage is TRBJ1-2; D is perhaps TRBD1 (5 bases). The CDR3 covers 14 residues. V shed 6 bases and J shed 4 bases, with 15 bases lying between them. The germline gives CDR1 LGHNA, CDR2 YNFKEQ.

The count of this clone is one. This sequence joins TRBV30 and TRBJ1-6; no firm D call. The CDR3 runs 15 residues. The V end was cut by 0 bases, the J end by 7 bases, with 13 bases between. The germline V gene has CDR1 GTSNPN and CDR2 SVGIG (reference sequence). CDR3 sequence: CAWSVLESRNSPLHF. Here the CDR3 DNA reads TGTGCCTGGAGTGTACTAGAATCGCGGAATTCACCCCTCCACTTT.

The chain recombines TRBV30 with TRBJ1-1; TRBD1 matches at 7 bases. The CDR3 has 14 amino acids. J gave up 2 bases and V 1 base, and 4 bases lay outside the gene matches. CDR1 is GTSNPN and CDR2 is SVGIG in the germline V gene (reference sequence). This chain's CDR3 is CAWSGDSLNTEAFF. CDR3 in DNA: TGTGCCTGGAGTGGGGACAGCCTCAACACTGAAGCTTTCTTT. Variable domain in full (rest from reference TRBV30 and TRBJ1-1): SQTIHQWPATLVQPVGSPLSLECTVEGTSNPNLYWYRQAAGRGLQLLFYSVGIGQISSEVPQNLSASRPQDRQFILSSKKLLLSDSGFYLCAWSGDSLNTEAFFGQGTRLTVV.

The rearrangement uses TRBV7-2 and TRBJ1-2; 9 bases map to TRBD1. The CDR3 extends over 15 amino acids. Germline V lookup: CDR1 SGHTA, CDR2 FQGNSA. V gave up 5 bases and J gave up 6 bases; unmatched junction bases: 10. This CDR3 is CASSAPDRGQDGYTF. CDR3 coding DNA: TGTGCCAGCAGCGCCCCGGACAGGGGACAAGATGGCTACACCTTC.

V and J are TRBV11-2 and TRBJ1-5; D uncertain. From germline, CDR1 is SGHAT and CDR2 FQNNGV. V gave up 5 bases and J gave up 5 bases, with 19 bases separating them. The CDR3 is 16 residues long. The CDR3 DNA is TGTGCCAGCAGCGGCTTATTCCCCCTTTCTGATCAGCCCCAGCATTTT. Translation gives CASSGLFPLSDQPQHF.

The chain employs TRBV7-2 and TRBJ2-2; 11 bases match TRBD2. Trimming removed 5 bases from V and 4 bases from J; junction bases left unmatched: 9. The CDR3 consists of 17 residues. CDR1 is SGHTA and CDR2 is FQGNSA in the germline V gene. The CDR3 reads CASSAQLAGVVTGELFF. DNA of the CDR3: TGTGCCAGCAGCGCACAACTAGCGGGGGTTGTCACCGGGGAGCTGTTTTTT.

A single count supports this clone. This chain uses TRBV6-5 with TRBJ2-5, with D unclear. Germline V gene data show CDR1 as MNHEY and CDR2 as SVGAGI. V was trimmed by 5 bases and J by 5 bases, leaving 9 bases between them. The CDR3 contains 12 residues. CDR3 nucleotides: TGTGCCAGCAGTACCCCCACTGAGACCCAGTACTTC. This encodes CASSTPTETQYF.

The chain joins TRBV5-6 to TRBJ1-1, with a possible D match to TRBD1 (6 bases). This CDR3 comprises 14 residues. Trimming cost V 5 bases and J 1 base, with 12 bases left between them. Germline-derived CDR1 and CDR2 are SGHDT and YYEEEE. In DNA, the CDR3 is TGTGCCAGCAGAACAGGGACGAGGAACACTGAAGCTTTCTTT. Residues: CASRTGTRNTEAFF.

This clone appeared a single time. J is TRBJ1-1 and V is TRBV4-1; D remains ambiguous. The CDR3 is made up of 12 amino acids. V dropped 3 bases and J dropped 0 bases, with 2 bases sitting between them. Germline V gene lookup returns CDR1 MGHRA and CDR2 YSYEKL. For the CDR3, the DNA is TGCGCCAGCAGCCACTTGAACACTGAAGCTTTCTTT. It encodes CASSHLNTEAFF.

The gene calls are TRBV13 and TRBJ2-5; 11 nucleotides agree with TRBD2. CDR1 is PRHDT and CDR2 is FYEKMQ in the germline V gene (reference sequence). This CDR3 region has 16 residues. V shed 0 bases, J shed 4 bases, and the junction held 4 bases outside the gene matches. Here the CDR3 reads CASSLGLLAGGETQYF. CDR3 nucleotides: TGTGCCAGCAGCTTAGGCCTCCTAGCGGGAGGAGAGACCCAGTACTTC.

This chain's CDR3 is CASSLAGGRDEQFF. The DNA of the CDR3 is TGTGCCAGCAGTCTAGCGGGAGGAAGGGATGAGCAGTTCTTC. The chain employs TRBV3-1 (or the pseudogene TRBV3-2) and TRBJ2-1, with 11 bases that match TRBD2. There are 14 residues in the CDR3. Losses at the gene ends were 6 bases for V and 8 bases for J; bases not matched to a gene: 6. Germline V gives CDR1 LGHDT, CDR2 YNNKEL (reference sequence).

The chain recombines TRBV7-9 with TRBJ2-7; 11 bases are a match to TRBD1. This CDR3 has 14 residues. After removal of 3 bases from V and 3 bases from J, the junction contained 1 base not matched to a gene. Germline V CDR1 and CDR2: SEHNR, FQNEAQ (reference sequence). In DNA form, the CDR3 reads TGTGCCAGCAGCTTTGGGACAGGGGGCTACGAGCAGTACTTC. This translates into CASSFGTGGYEQYF.

This sequence joins TRBV28 and TRBJ2-7; D is perhaps TRBD1 (6 bases). V lost 8 bases and J 4 bases, leaving 18 bases between the germline ends. This CDR3 is built from 14 residues. Germline-derived CDR1 and CDR2 are MDHEN and SYDVKM. In nucleotides, the CDR3 is TGTGCCAGCGGTGAGGCCGGGACAAAATACGAGCAGTACTTC. This encodes CASGEAGTKYEQYF.

The V gene is TRBV28, the J gene TRBJ2-3, with TRBD1 matching 9 bases. V shed 5 bases, J shed 5 bases, and the junction held 8 bases outside the gene matches. This CDR3 has 15 residues. Germline CDR1 reads MDHEN; CDR2 reads SYDVKM. The CDR3 nucleotides are TGTGCCAGCAGTAAATCCGGGACAGGGAAAGATACGCAGTATTTT. This sequence encodes CASSKSGTGKDTQYF.

CDR3 region: CASTRDTSNTEAFF. CDR3 sequence (DNA): TGTGCCAGCACCAGGGACACTTCGAACACTGAAGCTTTCTTT. The rearrangement joins TRBV6-5 to TRBJ1-1; TRBD1 is a possible D gene (6 bases). There are 14 residues in the CDR3. Trimming cost V 7 bases and J 1 base, with 13 bases left between them. Germline values: CDR1 MNHEY, CDR2 SVGAGI.

The chain combines TRBV4-1 with TRBJ2-7, with 14 bases lining up with TRBD2. The germline V gene has CDR1 MGHRA and CDR2 YSYEKL. The CDR3 length is 15 residues. The V and J ends lost 4 bases and 3 bases, in that order; junction bases with no gene match: 2. CDR3: CASSRGLAGVYEQYF. The CDR3 DNA reads as TGCGCCAGCAGCCGGGGACTAGCGGGAGTCTACGAGCAGTACTTC.

This clone was detected only a few times. V gene TRBV7-9 combines with J gene TRBJ1-4, with 9 bases lining up with TRBD1. V dropped 5 bases and J dropped 6; count of bases not matched to a gene: 10. The CDR3 length is 16 residues. Germline loops: CDR1 SEHNR, CDR2 FQNEAQ (reference sequence). The CDR3 DNA follows: TGTGCCAGCAGCAACCTCTACGACAGGGGGGATGAAAAACTGTTTTTT. It yields the protein CASSNLYDRGDEKLFF.

This chain uses TRBV5-1 with TRBJ2-2; unclear D gene. CDR1 SGHRS and CDR2 YFSETQ come from the germline V gene. V lost 1 base to trimming and J lost 3 bases, with 4 bases between them. This CDR3 region has 13 residues. The CDR3 here is CASSLIDTGELFF. Here the CDR3 DNA reads TGCGCCAGCAGCTTGATAGACACCGGGGAGCTGTTTTTT.

The chain couples TRBV19 to TRBJ2-7; D ambiguous. The germline V gene has CDR1 LNHDA and CDR2 SQIVND (reference sequence). V was clipped by 1 base and J by 0 bases, with 7 bases between them. The CDR3 contains 14 residues. CDR3 residues: CASSIVVFSYEQYF. For the CDR3, the DNA is TGTGCCAGTAGTATAGTTGTCTTCTCCTACGAGCAGTACTTC.

The rearrangement uses TRBV27 and TRBJ2-5; 11 nucleotides match TRBD2. Unmatched junction bases numbered 11, after V lost 5 bases and J lost 9 bases. CDR1 and CDR2 (germline): MNHEY, SMNVEV (reference sequence). This CDR3 spans 15 amino acids. The CDR3 reads CASSPNSGRALSQYF. The CDR3 coding sequence is TGTGCCAGCAGTCCTAATAGCGGGAGGGCCCTTTCCCAGTACTTC.

CDR3 in DNA: TGTGCCACTGCCTCGATCGGGGGCTCCTACAATGAGCAGTTCTTC. Residues: CATASIGGSYNEQFF. This chain uses TRBV19 with TRBJ2-1; TRBD2 might be the D (6 bases). V shed 10 bases and J shed 0 bases, with 16 bases lying between them. Germline V CDR1 and CDR2: LNHDA, SQIVND (reference sequence). CDR3 length equals 15 residues.

The chain has TRBV11-2 and TRBJ2-5; D might be TRBD2 (5 bases). Trimming left V 1 base short and J 5 bases short, with 14 bases between. The CDR3 sequence is 15 residues long. CDR1 is SGHAT and CDR2 is FQNNGV in the germline V gene. CDR3 amino acids: CASSLGLRGGETQYF. The CDR3 DNA follows: TGTGCCAGCAGCTTAGGACTCCGGGGTGGCGAGACCCAGTACTTC.

This sequence joins TRBV6-5 and TRBJ1-2; D remains ambiguous. Per germline, CDR1 MNHEY and CDR2 SVGAGI. V was trimmed by 0 bases and J by 4 bases, leaving 12 bases between them. This CDR3 is 15 amino acids long. The CDR3 sequence: CASSYSRGKVYGYTF. CDR3 coding DNA: TGTGCCAGCAGTTACTCGAGAGGGAAGGTCTATGGCTACACCTTC.

The rearrangement joins TRBV7-2 to TRBJ1-1, with a weak D call TRBD1 (6 bases). This CDR3 comprises 14 residues. CDR1 is SGHTA, CDR2 FQGNSA, per germline. Trimming shortened V by 1 base and J by 1 base, and 7 bases separated the two germline ends. The CDR3 DNA sequence: TGTGCCAGCAGCTTAGGGACAGCGAACACTGAAGCTTTCTTT. This encodes CASSLGTANTEAFF.